The sequence of this T cell receptor (beta chain) was determined in a study of T cells after yellow fever vaccination. Findings and caveats of the study: Clonotypes shared by both compartments, CD4 and CD8, made up a small share.

A single record per CDR3 protein comes from TCRdb applying MiXCR to the 5' RACE reads. The table lists 70,000 to 80,000 distinct CDR3 sequences, approximately 7.3% of them singletons. This clonotype was observed many times. Its matching antigen is unknown. This CDR3 is 16 amino acids long. Germline lookup yields CDR1 LGHDT and CDR2 YNNKEL (reference sequence). V lost 1 base, J lost 1 base, and 12 bases lay in between. The chain couples TRBV3-1 to TRBJ2-3, with D uncertain. This TCR was recovered from a young man who received the YFV17D yellow fever vaccine. This sample comprised CD8+ T cells sorted from PBMCs, obtained roughly 10 days after the first yellow fever vaccination. CDR3 nucleotides: TGTGCCAGCAGCCAAGGTCGTTATGAACGCACAGATACGCAGTATTTT. Amino acids: CASSQGRYERTDTQYF.